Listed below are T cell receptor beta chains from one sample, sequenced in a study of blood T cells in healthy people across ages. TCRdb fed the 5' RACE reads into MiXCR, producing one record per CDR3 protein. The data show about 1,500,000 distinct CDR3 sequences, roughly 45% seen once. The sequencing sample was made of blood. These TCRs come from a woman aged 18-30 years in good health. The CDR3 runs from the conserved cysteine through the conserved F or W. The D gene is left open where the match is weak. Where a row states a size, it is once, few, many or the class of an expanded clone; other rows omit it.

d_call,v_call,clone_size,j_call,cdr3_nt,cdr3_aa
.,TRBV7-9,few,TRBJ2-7,TGTGCCAGCAGCTTGGAGGGGATAGGGCTCTACGAGCAGTACTTC,CASSLEGIGLYEQYF
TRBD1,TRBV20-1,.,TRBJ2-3,TGCAGTGCTCAGGGGGCCAGTGGGCTGGGGGAATCGCAGTATTTT,CSAQGASGLGESQYF
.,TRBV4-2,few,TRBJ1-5,TGTGCCAGCAGCCAAGATAAGTATCGAAATCAGCCCCAGCATTTT,CASSQDKYRNQPQHF
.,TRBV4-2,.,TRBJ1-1,TGTGCCAGCAGCCGACCTGGGACTCTCACTGAAGCTTTCTTT,CASSRPGTLTEAFF
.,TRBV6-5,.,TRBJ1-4,TGTGCCAGCAAGGGGGATTTAAGGGAGGGCGAAAAACTGTTTTTT,CASKGDLREGEKLFF
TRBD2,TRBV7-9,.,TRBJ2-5,TGTGCCAGCAGTTCCCGGACTAGCGGGAGGAAGACCCAGTACTTC,CASSSRTSGRKTQYF
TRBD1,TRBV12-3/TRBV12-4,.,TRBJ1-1,TGTGCCAGCAGTCGACAGGGGGTCTCTGAAGCTTTCTTT,CASSRQGVSEAFF
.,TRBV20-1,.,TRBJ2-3,TGCAGTGCGATGGATCCAGCGGACACAGATACGCAGTATTTT,CSAMDPADTDTQYF
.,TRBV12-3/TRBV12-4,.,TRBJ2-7,TGTGCCAGCAGTTCGGACAGCATCTCCTACGAGCAGTACTTC,CASSSDSISYEQYF
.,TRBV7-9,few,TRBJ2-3,TGTGCCAGCAAGGCAGATACGCAGTATTTT,CASKADTQYF
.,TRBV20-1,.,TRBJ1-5,TGCAGTGCGACTCCATCCGGGAGTAGCAATCAGCCCCAGCATTTT,CSATPSGSSNQPQHF
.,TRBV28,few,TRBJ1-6,TGTGCCAGCAGGGGTACTTCACCCCTCCACTTT,CASRGTSPLHF
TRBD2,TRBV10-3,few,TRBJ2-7,TGTGCCATCAGCGGACTAGCGGGGGCCTACGAGCAGTACTTC,CAISGLAGAYEQYF
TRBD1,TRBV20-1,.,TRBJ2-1,TGCAGTGCTAGAGCCGGGACAGGGCGCTACAATGAGCAGTTCTTC,CSARAGTGRYNEQFF
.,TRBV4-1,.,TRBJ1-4,TGCGCCGGCAGCCAAGGGGTGGCGACTAATGAAAAACTGTTTTTT,CAGSQGVATNEKLFF
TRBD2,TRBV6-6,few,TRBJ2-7,TGTGCCAGCAAAAAAACCAGCGGACTAGCGGATACCTACGAGCAGTACTTC,CASKKTSGLADTYEQYF
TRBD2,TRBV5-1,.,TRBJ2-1,TGCGCCAGCAGCTTGGTCACTAGCGGGAGTGGAAATGAGCAGTTCTTC,CASSLVTSGSGNEQFF
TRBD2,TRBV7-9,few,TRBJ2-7,TGTGCCAGCAGCTACGGGACTAGCGGGGTGAGGGAGCAGTACTTC,CASSYGTSGVREQYF
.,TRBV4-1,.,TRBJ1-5,TGCGCCAGCAGCCAAGAGCTGAGTCAGCCCCAGCATTTT,CASSQELSQPQHF
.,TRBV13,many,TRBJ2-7,TGTGCCAGCAGCGCAATCTCCTACGAGCAGTACTTC,CASSAISYEQYF
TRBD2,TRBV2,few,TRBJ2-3,TGTGCCAGCAGTGAAGAGGGACTAGCGGGGACGGGAGATACGCAGTATTTT,CASSEEGLAGTGDTQYF
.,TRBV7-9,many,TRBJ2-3,TGTGCCAGCAGCTTTAGCGGAGTCACAGATACGCAGTATTTT,CASSFSGVTDTQYF
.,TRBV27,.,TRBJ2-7,TGTGCCAGCAGTTTAGGAACCTGGAACTCCTACGAGCAGTACTTC,CASSLGTWNSYEQYF